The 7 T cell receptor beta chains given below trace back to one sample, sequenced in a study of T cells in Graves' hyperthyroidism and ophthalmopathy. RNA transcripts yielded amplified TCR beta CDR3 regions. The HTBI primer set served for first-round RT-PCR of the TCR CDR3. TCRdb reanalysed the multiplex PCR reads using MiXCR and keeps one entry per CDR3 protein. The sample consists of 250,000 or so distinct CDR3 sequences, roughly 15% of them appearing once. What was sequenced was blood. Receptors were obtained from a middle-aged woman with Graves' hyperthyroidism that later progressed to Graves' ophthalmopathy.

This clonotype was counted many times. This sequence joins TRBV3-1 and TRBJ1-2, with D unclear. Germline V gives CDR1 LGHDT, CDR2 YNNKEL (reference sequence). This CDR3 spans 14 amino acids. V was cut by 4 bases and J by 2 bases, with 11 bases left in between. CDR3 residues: CASSLTGKNYGYTF. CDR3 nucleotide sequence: TGTGCCAGCAGCCTTACTGGGAAGAACTATGGCTACACCTTC. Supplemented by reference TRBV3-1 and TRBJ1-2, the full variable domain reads DTAVSQTPKYLVTQMGNDKSIKCEQNLGHDTMYWYKQDSKKFLKIMFSYNNKELIINETVPNRFSPKSPDKAHLNLHINSLELGDSAVYFCASSLTGKNYGYTFGSGTRLTVV.

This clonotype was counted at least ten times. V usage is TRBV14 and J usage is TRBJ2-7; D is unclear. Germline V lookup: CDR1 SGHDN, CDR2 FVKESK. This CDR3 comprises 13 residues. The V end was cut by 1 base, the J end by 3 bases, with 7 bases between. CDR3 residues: CASSQVTYYEQYF. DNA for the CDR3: TGTGCCAGCAGCCAAGTGACATACTACGAGCAGTACTTC.

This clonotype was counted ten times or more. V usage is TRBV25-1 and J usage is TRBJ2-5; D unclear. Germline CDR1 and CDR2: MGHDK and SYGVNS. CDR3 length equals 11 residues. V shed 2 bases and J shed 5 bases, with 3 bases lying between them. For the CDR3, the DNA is TGTGCCAGCAGTGAAAGTGAGACCCAGTACTTC. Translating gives CASSESETQYF.

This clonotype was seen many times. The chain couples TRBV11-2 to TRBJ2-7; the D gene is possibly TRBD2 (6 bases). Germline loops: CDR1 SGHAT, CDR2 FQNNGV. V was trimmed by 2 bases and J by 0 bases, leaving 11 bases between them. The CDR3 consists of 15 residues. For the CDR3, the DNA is TGTGCCAGCAGCTTAATCGCCGGGAGCTCCTACGAGCAGTACTTC. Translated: CASSLIAGSSYEQYF. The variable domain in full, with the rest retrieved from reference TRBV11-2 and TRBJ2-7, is EAGVAQSPRYKIIEKRQSVAFWCNPISGHATLYWYQQILGQGPKLLIQFQNNGVVDDSQLPKDRFSAERLKGVDSTLKIQPAKLEDSAVYLCASSLIAGSSYEQYFGPGTRLTVT.

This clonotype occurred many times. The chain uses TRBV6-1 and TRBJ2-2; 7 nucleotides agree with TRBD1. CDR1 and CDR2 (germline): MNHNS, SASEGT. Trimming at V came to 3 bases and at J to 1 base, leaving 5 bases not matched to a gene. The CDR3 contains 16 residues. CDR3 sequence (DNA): TGTGCCAGCAGTGACAGACAGGGCATGAACACCGGGGAGCTGTTTTTT. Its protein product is CASSDRQGMNTGELFF.

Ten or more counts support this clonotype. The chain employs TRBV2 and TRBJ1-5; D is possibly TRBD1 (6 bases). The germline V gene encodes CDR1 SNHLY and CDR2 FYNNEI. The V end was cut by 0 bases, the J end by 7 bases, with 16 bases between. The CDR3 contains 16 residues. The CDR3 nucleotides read TGTGCCAGCAGTGAAGCCGCGTTTTCCAGGGGACAGCCCCAGCATTTT. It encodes CASSEAAFSRGQPQHF.

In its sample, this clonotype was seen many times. The CDR3 coding sequence is TGTGCCAGCAGTTACGCAAGGGCTGGAAACACCATATATTTT. It encodes CASSYARAGNTIYF. V is TRBV6-5 and J is TRBJ1-3; D is unresolved. The CDR3 is made up of 14 amino acids. Trimming removed 2 bases from V and 2 bases from J, with 7 bases in between. The V gene's germline CDR1 is MNHEY and CDR2 SVGAGI.